What follows is one TCR beta chain and its context. This record comes from a study of spatial heterogeneity in lung cancer. On the study more broadly: Alpha-chain sequences were consistently detected in smaller numbers than beta-chain sequences.

V dropped 4 bases and J dropped 3 bases, with 10 bases sitting between them. The germline CDR1 and CDR2 sequences are ENHRY and SYGVKD. This CDR3 region has 13 residues. Time point defined: sample taken at primary tumor resection. Without sorting, whole RNA was sequenced from tumor, nontumor lung or frozen PBMC. TCRdb used MiXCR to reprocess the 5' RACE reads, holding one entry per CDR3 protein. The data show some 100,000 distinct CDR3 sequences, with about 12% seen just once and over 40% held by the top ten. Source: PBMCs, taken at surgery. This rearrangement joins TRBV10-3 to TRBJ2-7; D unresolved. The receptor comes from a male donor with early-stage non-small cell lung cancer. CDR3 nucleotide sequence: TGTGCCATCAGTGTCCCGGGCTTCTACGAGCAGTACTTC. Protein product: CAISVPGFYEQYF.